This passage covers 13 T cell receptor beta chains from one sample sequenced in a study of blood T cell repertoires in COVID-19. Some clones are missing from TCRdb's copy, which holds only in-frame ones; the method was immunoSEQ multiplex PCR. Found here are roughly 140,000 clones, approximately 92% of them singletons; the top ten hold around 14%. Sequences were obtained from peripheral blood. These receptor sequences come from a woman aged 40 to 50 with acute or convalescent COVID-19.

The chain uses TRBV7-6 and TRBJ1-4, with 9 nucleotides matching TRBD1. The CDR3 is 17 amino acids. Per the germline V gene, CDR1 is SGHVS and CDR2 is FNYEAQ. Germline trimming cut 2 bases from V and 4 bases from J; bases unmatched to any gene: 8. In nucleotides, the CDR3 is TGTGCCAGCAGCTTATGGGGGGACAGGGTTGATAATGAAAAACTGTTTTTT. Its protein is CASSLWGDRVDNEKLFF.

This clone came up a few times. The chain employs TRBV13 and TRBJ1-2, with 9 bases fitting TRBD1. Germline CDR1 and CDR2: PRHDT and FYEKMQ (reference sequence). Trimming cost V 5 bases and J 5 bases; bases outside gene matches: 15. This CDR3 has 17 residues. The CDR3 DNA reads as TGTGCCAGCAGCCCGGCACAGGGGGCGTCATACTCTTATGGCTACACCTTC. This sequence encodes CASSPAQGASYSYGYTF.

CDR3 in amino acids: CASSVGGLAGSYEQYF. The CDR3 DNA reads TGTGCCAGCAGCGTAGGGGGACTAGCGGGTTCATACGAGCAGTACTTC. The genes are TRBV9 and TRBJ2-7; 12 nucleotides match TRBD2. The V gene's germline CDR1 is SGDLS and CDR2 YYNGEE. J was trimmed by 4 bases and V by 0 bases; bases with no gene match: 5. This CDR3 is built from 16 residues.

This clone was detected only a few times. The V and J genes are TRBV7-2 and TRBJ1-1; tentatively, D is TRBD1 (6 bases). Per the germline V gene, CDR1 is SGHTA and CDR2 is FQGNSA. The germline V and J ends were trimmed by 6 bases and 0 bases, with 17 bases remaining between them. The CDR3 is 16 residues long. CDR3 region: CASSVYSGTMNTEAFF. As DNA, the CDR3 is TGTGCCAGCAGTGTTTATTCCGGGACAATGAACACTGAAGCTTTCTTT.

This clone was recorded once. This chain links TRBV5-1 with TRBJ2-7, with TRBD1 identical over 9 bases. V dropped 0 bases and J dropped 7; count of bases not matched to a gene: 5. Germline loops: CDR1 SGHRS, CDR2 YFSETQ. CDR3 length: 14 amino acids. This CDR3 reads CASSLDGQGREQYF. CDR3 nucleotides: TGCGCCAGCAGCTTGGATGGACAGGGGAGGGAGCAGTACTTC.

This chain joins TRBV7-8 and TRBJ2-5; 8 nucleotides match TRBD1. In germline, CDR1 is SGHVS, CDR2 FQNEAQ. There are 15 residues in the CDR3. V shed 5 bases, J shed 4 bases, and the junction held 9 bases outside the gene matches. Here the CDR3 DNA reads TGTGCCAGCAGCCCGCGACAGGGGTTGGTAGAGACCCAGTACTTC. It encodes CASSPRQGLVETQYF.

Of note for this clone: One junction end disagrees with the germline gene, perhaps due to a read error. The V and J genes are TRBV7-9 and TRBJ2-1; 8 bases line up with TRBD1. The CDR3 consists of 11 residues. Germline loops: CDR1 SEHNR, CDR2 FQNEAQ (reference sequence). The CDR3 loop reads CASSFDRGAVF. CDR3 coding DNA: TGTGCCAGCAGCTTCGACAGGGGCGCAGTCTTC. The complete variable domain, with remaining parts taken from reference TRBV7-9 and TRBJ2-1, reads DTGVSQNPRHKITKRGQNVTFRCDPISEHNRLYWYRQTLGQGPEFLTYFQNEAQLEKSRLLSDRFSAERPKGSFSTLEIQRTEQGDSAMYLCASSFDRGAVFGPGTRLTVL.

The gene calls are TRBV3-1 (or the pseudogene TRBV3-2) and TRBJ2-3; a possible D gene is TRBD1 (6 bases). The CDR3 has 16 amino acids. V lost 1 base and J 1 base, leaving 12 bases between the germline ends. Looked up from germline, CDR1 is LGHDT and CDR2 is YNNKEL (reference sequence). The CDR3 here is CASSQAGTPGTDTQYF. CDR3 in DNA: TGTGCCAGCAGCCAAGCCGGGACACCTGGCACAGATACGCAGTATTTT.

V and J are TRBV11-2 and TRBJ1-2, with 7 bases lining up with TRBD1. The length of the CDR3 is 16 residues. J gave up 0 bases and V 3 bases, and 7 bases lay outside the gene matches. The germline gives CDR1 SGHAT, CDR2 FQNNGV. The CDR3 reads CASSFTGTEANYGYTF. CDR3 bases: TGTGCCAGCAGCTTTACTGGGACAGAGGCTAACTATGGCTACACCTTC.

This chain joins TRBV5-6 and TRBJ2-2; D perhaps matches TRBD2 (7 bases). CDR3 length equals 16 residues. Trimming took 7 bases from V and 5 from J, leaving 21 bases between them. Germline values: CDR1 SGHDT, CDR2 YYEEEE. Here the CDR3 reads CASGRGAAPRTGELFF. The DNA of the CDR3 is TGTGCCAGCGGGAGGGGGGCAGCCCCGAGGACCGGGGAGCTGTTTTTT.

This chain connects TRBV7-8 to TRBJ2-7; 9 bases are shared with TRBD1. The CDR3 totals 16 residues. Per germline, CDR1 SGHVS and CDR2 FQNEAQ. The trim removed 2 bases at V and 2 bases at J, leaving 7 bases unmatched. Here the CDR3 DNA reads TGTGCCAGCAGCTTATCCCGGGACAGGGCGACCTACGAGCAGTACTTC. Protein sequence: CASSLSRDRATYEQYF.

The chain carries TRBV14 and TRBJ2-7; the D gene is possibly TRBD2 (6 bases). Germline V gives CDR1 SGHDN, CDR2 FVKESK. CDR3 length equals 15 residues. Deletions cut 1 base from V and 2 bases from J, with 12 bases between. CDR3 sequence: CASSQARDLAYEQYF. CDR3 nucleotide sequence: TGTGCCAGCAGCCAAGCTCGGGACTTGGCCTACGAGCAGTACTTC.

The V and J genes are TRBV24-1 and TRBJ2-7, with 7 bases aligning to TRBD1. The V gene's germline CDR1 is KGHDR and CDR2 SFDVKD. J lost 3 bases, V lost 6 bases, and 1 base had no gene match. The CDR3 contains 12 residues. The CDR3: CATSPGGYEQYF. CDR3 nucleotide sequence: TGTGCCACCAGTCCAGGGGGCTACGAGCAGTACTTC.